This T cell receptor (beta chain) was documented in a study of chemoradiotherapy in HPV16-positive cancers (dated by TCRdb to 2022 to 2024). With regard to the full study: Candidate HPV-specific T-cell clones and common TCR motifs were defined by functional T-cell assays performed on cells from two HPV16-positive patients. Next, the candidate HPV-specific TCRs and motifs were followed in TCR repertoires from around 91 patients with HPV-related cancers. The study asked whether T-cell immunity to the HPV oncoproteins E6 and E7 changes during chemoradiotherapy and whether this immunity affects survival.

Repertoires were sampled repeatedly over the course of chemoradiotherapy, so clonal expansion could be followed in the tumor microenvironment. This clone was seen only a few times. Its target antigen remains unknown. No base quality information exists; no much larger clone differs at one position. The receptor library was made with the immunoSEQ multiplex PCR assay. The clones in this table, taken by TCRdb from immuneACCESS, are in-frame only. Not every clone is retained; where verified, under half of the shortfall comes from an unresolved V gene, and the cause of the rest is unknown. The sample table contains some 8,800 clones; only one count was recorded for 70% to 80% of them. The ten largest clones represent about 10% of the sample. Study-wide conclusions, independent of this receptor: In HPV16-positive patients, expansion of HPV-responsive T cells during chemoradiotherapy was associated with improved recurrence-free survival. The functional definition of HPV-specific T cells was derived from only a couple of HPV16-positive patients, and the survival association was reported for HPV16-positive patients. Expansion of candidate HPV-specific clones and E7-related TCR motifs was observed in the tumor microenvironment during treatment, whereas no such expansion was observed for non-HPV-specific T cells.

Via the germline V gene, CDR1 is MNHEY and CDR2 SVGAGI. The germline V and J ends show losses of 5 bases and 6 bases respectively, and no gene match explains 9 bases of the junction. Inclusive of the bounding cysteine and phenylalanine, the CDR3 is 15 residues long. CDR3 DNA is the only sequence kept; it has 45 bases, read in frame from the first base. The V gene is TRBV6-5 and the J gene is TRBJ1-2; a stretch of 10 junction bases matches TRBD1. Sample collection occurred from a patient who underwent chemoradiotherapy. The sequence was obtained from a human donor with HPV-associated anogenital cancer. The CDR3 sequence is CASSNLRTGGDGYTF. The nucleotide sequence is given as TGTGCCAGCAGTAACCTGAGGACAGGGGGGGATGGCTACACCTTC.